The 5 T cell receptor beta chains below were found in one sample sequenced in a study of early T cells in non-severe SARS-CoV-2 infection. In TCRdb, the 5' RACE reads were re-called with MiXCR into one record per CDR3 protein. The sample has approximately 100,000 distinct CDR3 sequences; more than 9.5% are singletons. The sequenced sample consisted of whole blood. Source of these receptors: an adult who was a healthcare worker with PCR-confirmed SARS-CoV-2 infection or an uninfected control (not recorded which).

This clonotype was detected ten times or more. The chain couples TRBV12-3 or TRBV12-4 to TRBJ2-1; TRBD2 is a possible D gene (6 bases). V was cut by 4 bases and J by 2 bases, with 12 bases left in between. This CDR3 has 15 residues. CDR3 sequence reads: CASSSGPGAYNEQFF. For the CDR3, the DNA is TGTGCCAGCAGTTCCGGGCCGGGGGCCTACAATGAGCAGTTCTTC.

This chain connects TRBV7-9 to TRBJ1-6; unclear D gene. Trimming stripped 5 bases from V and 7 bases from J, with 9 bases between. This CDR3 region has 13 residues. The V gene's germline CDR1 is SEHNR and CDR2 FQNEAQ (reference sequence). In DNA, the CDR3 is TGTGCCAGCAGCCCCTGGCCCAATTCACCCCTCCACTTT. It is translated as CASSPWPNSPLHF.

This clonotype was detected only a few times. This chain links TRBV6-1 with TRBJ1-2, with 9 positions matching TRBD1. V shed 3 bases, J shed 2 bases, and the junction held 1 base outside the gene matches. Germline V gene lookup returns CDR1 MNHNS and CDR2 SASEGT. The CDR3 contains 14 residues. The CDR3 loop reads CASSEGQGNYGYTF. The CDR3 nucleotides read TGTGCCAGCAGTGAGGGACAGGGAAACTATGGCTACACCTTC.

This clonotype was recorded at least ten times. The rearrangement joins TRBV3-1 to TRBJ2-6, with a weak D call TRBD1 (6 bases). V was trimmed by 3 bases and J by 4 bases, leaving 22 bases between them. Per germline, CDR1 LGHDT and CDR2 YNNKEL (reference sequence). The CDR3 has 19 residues. The CDR3 protein is CASSHLRALGQSGANVLTF. The DNA of the CDR3 is TGTGCCAGCAGCCATTTGAGAGCTCTCGGACAGTCGGGGGCCAACGTCCTGACTTTC.

This clonotype was picked up many times. The V gene is TRBV6-1, the J gene TRBJ1-2, with D hard to call. The CDR3 totals 13 residues. Germline values: CDR1 MNHNS, CDR2 SASEGT. The V and J ends lost 2 bases and 8 bases respectively, with 12 bases between them. The CDR3 loop is CASSEWSSRGYTF. The CDR3 DNA reads TGTGCCAGCAGTGAATGGAGTTCCCGGGGCTACACCTTC.